The sequence of this T cell receptor beta chain was determined in a study of shared clonotypes between healthy human individuals. Germline CDR1 is ENHRY and CDR2 is SYGVKD. CDR3 length: 19 amino acids. The V segment lost 2 bases and the J segment 1 base; nucleotides outside the gene matches: 12. Profiled with immunoSEQ multiplex PCR; TCRdb holds only in-frame clones, not every one. This sample has roughly 2.5 million clones, with roughly nine tenths found just once. The sequence was collected from a man aged 18 to 35 in good health. Sequencing input: naive CD4+ T cells sorted from blood. Subset specified: CD45RA+ positively selected. The V and J genes are TRBV10-3 and TRBJ2-1; the match to TRBD2 covers 9 bases. The CDR3 DNA reads as TGTGCCATCAGTGAGGGGTGGCTAGCGGGATCGGCGTCCTACAATGAGCAGTTCTTC. Residues: CAISEGWLAGSASYNEQFF.